These T cell receptor beta chains were read from a single sample in a study of T-cell memory formation after mild COVID-19. TCRdb re-called the 5' RACE reads through MiXCR, storing one row per CDR3 protein. The sample lists fewer than 700,000 distinct CDR3 sequences, about 20% occurring once. The sequenced sample consisted of PBMCs or a T cell subset sorted from them (not recorded which). The receptors shown here come from an adult woman who had mild COVID-19 (a few samples of this study predate the infection). Cell type and time point are not known. Each CDR3 is given with its conserved first and last residue. D genes are given only for firm matches.

D gene: .
V gene: TRBV29-1
J gene: TRBJ2-3
CDR3 protein: CSGSPSTDTQYF

D gene: .
V gene: TRBV18
J gene: TRBJ2-3
CDR3 protein: CASSRKGEDTQYF

D gene: .
V gene: TRBV27
J gene: TRBJ1-2
CDR3 protein: CASSLQHNYGYTF

D gene: .
V gene: TRBV3-1
J gene: TRBJ2-1
CDR3 protein: CASSPTQRLSYNEQFF

D gene: .
V gene: TRBV9
J gene: TRBJ2-7
CDR3 protein: CASSVGLTFEQYF

D gene: TRBD2
V gene: TRBV2
J gene: TRBJ2-7
CDR3 protein: CASTERGATYEQYF

D gene: .
V gene: TRBV30
J gene: TRBJ1-5
CDR3 protein: CAGGSNQPQHF

D gene: .
V gene: TRBV20-1
J gene: TRBJ2-5
CDR3 protein: CSARPGETQYF

D gene: .
V gene: TRBV29-1
J gene: TRBJ1-1
CDR3 protein: CSVGYNTEAFF

D gene: TRBD1
V gene: TRBV10-3
J gene: TRBJ1-1
CDR3 protein: CAISESQGYTEAFF

D gene: .
V gene: TRBV29-1
J gene: TRBJ2-4
CDR3 protein: CSVGLGGIQYF

D gene: .
V gene: TRBV5-1
J gene: TRBJ1-2
CDR3 protein: CASSAGHTEDFGYTF

D gene: .
V gene: TRBV29-1
J gene: TRBJ2-7
CDR3 protein: CSVGDGSLKYF

D gene: .
V gene: TRBV7-2
J gene: TRBJ1-6
CDR3 protein: CASSLNTGSNSPLHF

D gene: .
V gene: TRBV6-5
J gene: TRBJ1-1
CDR3 protein: CASSYRKVGGNTEAFF

D gene: .
V gene: TRBV12-3/TRBV12-4
J gene: TRBJ2-6
CDR3 protein: CASSMWRTGANVLTF

D gene: .
V gene: TRBV24-1
J gene: TRBJ2-7
CDR3 protein: CATSDQRSIHEQYF

D gene: .
V gene: TRBV6-2/TRBV6-3
J gene: TRBJ2-7
CDR3 protein: CASSSRRHRAGNEQYF

D gene: TRBD2
V gene: TRBV6-2/TRBV6-3
J gene: TRBJ2-2
CDR3 protein: CASSLPKTSGGSSTGELFF

D gene: .
V gene: TRBV4-2
J gene: TRBJ1-5
CDR3 protein: CASSQVGDPRLDQPQHF

D gene: .
V gene: TRBV12-3/TRBV12-4
J gene: TRBJ1-1
CDR3 protein: CASSLGSRTEAFF

D gene: TRBD2
V gene: TRBV27
J gene: TRBJ2-7
CDR3 protein: CASSLGLAGGHYEQYF

D gene: .
V gene: TRBV9
J gene: TRBJ1-1
CDR3 protein: CASSVGDRDINTEAFF